A single sample is the source of the 3 T cell receptor beta chains below, sequenced in a study of PD-1 blockade in classical Hodgkin lymphoma. Generated by immunoSEQ multiplex PCR, the TCRdb table keeps only in-frame clones and is missing some. The repertoire holds over 90,000 clones, with 75% to 90% as singletons. All patients relapsed after autologous stem cell transplantation, and brentuximab vedotin exposure varied. Sequenced material: peripheral blood mononuclear cells (PBMCs), taken before the second cycle of nivolumab. The receptors derive from a human donor with classical Hodgkin lymphoma.

The rearrangement uses TRBV5-8 and TRBJ2-1; D not resolved. Trimming left V 1 base short and J 6 bases short, with 5 bases between. CDR1 is SGHTS and CDR2 is YDEGEE in the germline V gene. This CDR3 comprises 12 residues. The CDR3 here is CASSLRPNEQFF. DNA of the CDR3: TGTGCCAGCAGCTTGAGGCCCAATGAGCAGTTCTTC.

V usage is TRBV28 and J usage is TRBJ1-2; D may be TRBD1 (5 bases). CDR1 MDHEN and CDR2 SYDVKM come from the germline V gene. The germline V and J ends were trimmed by 3 bases and 8 bases, with 13 bases remaining between them. CDR3 length: 13 amino acids. CDR3 nucleotides: TGTGCCAGCAGTTTGGGGGGGAGTCGAGGCTACACCTTC. As protein: CASSLGGSRGYTF.

The chain employs TRBV10-3 and TRBJ2-2; 16 positions agree with TRBD2. The V segment lost 3 bases and the J segment 6 bases; nucleotides outside the gene matches: 4. The CDR3 length is 17 residues. Per germline, CDR1 ENHRY and CDR2 SYGVKD. The CDR3 DNA reads as TGTGCCATCAGTGATCCGGGACTAGCGGGAGGGCCCGGGGAGCTGTTTTTT. Protein: CAISDPGLAGGPGELFF.